The clone carrying this T cell receptor (beta chain) has ten or more counts. Its antigen is not known. RNA transcripts were the template, and TCR beta CDR3 regions were amplified from them. The first round was an RT-PCR with HTBI primers, and the second round was a multiplex PCR. A single record per CDR3 protein comes from TCRdb applying MiXCR to the multiplex PCR reads. The sample holds fewer than 600,000 distinct CDR3 sequences, 13% to 15% seen once. This record belongs to a study of Graves' ophthalmopathy and Graves' hyperthyroidism. As for the study in general: Peripheral blood (taken before any treatment) was collected at initial diagnosis. Findings and limits, study-wide: A classifier, a 13-signature model, separated ophthalmopathy from stable hyperthyroidism with nearly 90% sensitivity and about 82% specificity. Clonotypes were expanded in thyroid at above 0.001 frequency, and most also appeared in blood. As the model predicted ophthalmopathy progression, it achieved a sensitivity of about 71% and a specificity of roughly 72%.

Germline CDR1 MNHNS, CDR2 SASEGT. The J segment lost 0 bases and the V segment lost 3 bases, leaving 5 bases of the junction unmatched. The CDR3 contains 15 residues. The chain links TRBV6-1 to TRBJ2-7; 7 nucleotides agree with TRBD1. The sequence derives from a woman in her twenties or thirties with Graves' ophthalmopathy. The sequenced sample was blood. Here the CDR3 DNA reads TGTGCCAGCAGTGACTATGGGGACAGCTCCTACGAGCAGTACTTC. It codes for CASSDYGDSSYEQYF.